One sample yielded the 15 T cell receptor beta chains listed below, sequenced in a study of T cell responses to AZD1222 COVID-19 vaccine. Some clones are missing from TCRdb's copy, which holds only in-frame ones; the method was immunoSEQ multiplex PCR. Here the sample spans tens of thousands of clones, approximately 87% being singletons. This material consisted of peripheral blood, taken on day 0 of MenACWY control vaccination. The receptors come from an adult in good health.

This chain links TRBV18 with TRBJ2-7, with D unclear. The V end lost 2 bases, the J end lost 3 bases, and 5 bases lay between the germline ends. The length of the CDR3 is 12 residues. The germline CDR1 and CDR2 sequences are KGHSH and LQKENI. The CDR3: CASSPEHYEQYF. Here the CDR3 DNA reads TGTGCCAGCTCACCAGAGCACTACGAGCAGTACTTC. The full variable domain, completed using reference TRBV18 and TRBJ2-7, is NAGVMQNPRHLVRRRGQEARLRCSPMKGHSHVYWYRQLPEEGLKFMVYLQKENIIDESGMPKERFSAEFPKEGPSILRIQQVVRGDSAAYFCASSPEHYEQYFGPGTRLTVT.

Only a few counts were recorded for this clone. The chain combines TRBV7-2 with TRBJ2-5, with 7 nucleotides matching TRBD2. Germline V CDR1 and CDR2: SGHTA, FQGNSA. This CDR3 is 14 amino acids long. The J segment lost 4 bases and the V segment lost 3 bases, leaving 5 bases of the junction unmatched. CDR3 sequence reads: CASSFGGSRETQYF. CDR3 DNA: TGTGCCAGCAGCTTCGGCGGGAGTAGAGAGACCCAGTACTTC. The whole variable domain, remainder taken from reference TRBV7-2 and TRBJ2-5, is GAGVSQSPSNKVTEKGKDVELRCDPISGHTALYWYRQSLGQGLEFLIYFQGNSAPDKSGLPSDRFSAERTGGSVSTLTIQRTQQEDSAVYLCASSFGGSRETQYFGPGTRLLVL.

The V call is TRBV7-7, the J call TRBJ2-7, with D perhaps TRBD1 (6 bases). The V gene's germline CDR1 is SSHAT and CDR2 FNYEAQ (reference sequence). This CDR3 is built from 15 residues. Trimming removed 5 bases from V and 2 bases from J, with 16 bases in between. DNA of the CDR3: TGTGCCAGCAGCCCCGGACAGCCTGGAGCCTACGAGCAGTACTTC. Translating it yields CASSPGQPGAYEQYF.

V and J are TRBV7-2 and TRBJ2-2; 7 nucleotides align to TRBD1. Germline-derived CDR1 and CDR2 are SGHTA and FQGNSA. This CDR3 spans 14 amino acids. Trimming took 5 bases from V and 6 from J; bases not matched to a gene: 6. The CDR3 loop is CASSETGDPGELFF. The DNA of the CDR3 is TGTGCCAGCAGCGAAACAGGGGATCCCGGGGAGCTGTTTTTT.

The rearrangement uses TRBV20-1 and TRBJ2-7, with D uncertain. Germline-derived CDR1 and CDR2 are DFQATT and SNEGSKA (reference sequence). V dropped 7 bases and J dropped 2 bases, with 9 bases sitting between them. The CDR3 has 11 amino acids. The CDR3 protein is CSGGRPYEQYF. The CDR3 DNA is TGCAGTGGTGGTAGACCCTACGAGCAGTACTTC.

The gene calls are TRBV6-6 and TRBJ2-1; D remains ambiguous. Germline CDR1 MNHNY, CDR2 SVGAGI (reference sequence). This CDR3 has 15 amino acids. V dropped 5 bases and J dropped 0 bases, with 11 bases sitting between them. CDR3 in amino acids: CASSGDGSSYNEQFF. In DNA form, the CDR3 reads TGTGCCAGCAGTGGAGACGGAAGCTCCTACAATGAGCAGTTCTTC.

Notes on this clone: A read error may account for a junction end that differs from germline. The V and J genes are TRBV6-5 and TRBJ2-7; 8 positions match TRBD1. The CDR3 is 16 residues long. Germline V gene lookup returns CDR1 MNHEY and CDR2 SVGAGI. CDR3 region: CASSSLPGQDYYGQYF. The DNA of the CDR3 is TGTGCCAGCAGTTCCCTACCGGGACAGGACTACTACGGGCAGTACTTC.

This chain connects TRBV6-5 to TRBJ2-3, with 7 bases identical to TRBD1. From germline, CDR1 is MNHEY and CDR2 SVGAGI. The CDR3 has 14 amino acids. Trimming cost V 6 bases and J 2 bases; bases outside gene matches: 5. DNA of the CDR3: TGTGCCAGCAGCACCGGGACAGCCACAGATACGCAGTATTTT. Residues: CASSTGTATDTQYF.

This chain joins TRBV30 and TRBJ2-7; D is perhaps TRBD2 (6 bases). The CDR3 loop spans 16 amino acids. The V end lost 6 bases, the J end lost 5 bases, and 26 bases lay between the germline ends. CDR1 GTSNPN and CDR2 SVGIG come from the germline V gene (reference sequence). CDR3 residues: CACRRRLSGSSDEQYF. In DNA, the CDR3 is TGTGCCTGCCGAAGGCGGTTGAGCGGGTCAAGCGACGAGCAGTACTTC.

This clone was picked up one time. J is TRBJ1-3 and V is TRBV7-2, with D possibly matching TRBD1 (5 bases). Germline V gives CDR1 SGHTA, CDR2 FQGNSA. The CDR3 contains 13 residues. V gave up 4 bases and J gave up 5 bases, with 9 bases separating them. The CDR3 sequence is CASSSGRRNTIYF. CDR3 nucleotides: TGTGCCAGCAGCTCGGGACGGCGAAACACCATATATTTT.

V and J are TRBV18 and TRBJ1-1; D possibly corresponds to TRBD1 (6 bases). This CDR3 has 15 amino acids. CDR1 is KGHSH and CDR2 is LQKENI in the germline V gene. Trimming removed 2 bases from V and 3 bases from J, with 13 bases in between. The CDR3 region has the DNA TGTGCCAGCTCACCAACGGGGGCGCGGGACACTGAAGCTTTCTTT. As protein: CASSPTGARDTEAFF.

This sequence joins TRBV5-8 and TRBJ2-1; tentatively, D is TRBD2 (6 bases). Germline V CDR1 and CDR2: SGHTS, YDEGEE. V was clipped by 4 bases and J by 0 bases, with 17 bases between them. This CDR3 spans 17 amino acids. CDR3 protein: CASSRNSGTPSYNEQFF. The CDR3 DNA sequence: TGTGCCAGCAGCAGAAACTCCGGGACTCCCTCCTACAATGAGCAGTTCTTC.

The V and J genes are TRBV14 and TRBJ2-4; 13 nucleotides match TRBD2. V lost 0 bases and J lost 1; bases outside the gene matches: 3. The CDR3 sequence is 18 residues long. Germline values: CDR1 SGHDN, CDR2 FVKESK. CDR3 sequence reads: CASSQEGGLAGAKNIQYF. CDR3 DNA sequence: TGTGCCAGCAGCCAAGAAGGGGGACTAGCGGGGGCCAAAAACATTCAGTACTTC.

This clone showed up just once. The genes are TRBV3-1 (or the pseudogene TRBV3-2) and TRBJ2-3; D perhaps matches TRBD1 (6 bases). V lost 4 bases and J 1 base, leaving 9 bases between the germline ends. The germline V gene encodes CDR1 LGHDT and CDR2 YNNKEL (reference sequence). The CDR3 extends over 14 amino acids. The CDR3 region is CASSRQEGTDTQYF. CDR3 nucleotides: TGTGCCAGCAGCCGACAGGAAGGCACAGATACGCAGTATTTT.

This rearrangement joins TRBV7-2 to TRBJ1-2, with D possibly being TRBD1 (6 bases). The germline CDR1 and CDR2 sequences are SGHTA and FQGNSA. The CDR3 is 15 amino acids. Trimming left V 8 bases short and J 8 bases short, with 24 bases between. The CDR3 DNA follows: TGTGCCAGCTCAGGCGTAAACTTGGGGGGCCGGGGCTACACCTTC. Protein: CASSGVNLGGRGYTF.